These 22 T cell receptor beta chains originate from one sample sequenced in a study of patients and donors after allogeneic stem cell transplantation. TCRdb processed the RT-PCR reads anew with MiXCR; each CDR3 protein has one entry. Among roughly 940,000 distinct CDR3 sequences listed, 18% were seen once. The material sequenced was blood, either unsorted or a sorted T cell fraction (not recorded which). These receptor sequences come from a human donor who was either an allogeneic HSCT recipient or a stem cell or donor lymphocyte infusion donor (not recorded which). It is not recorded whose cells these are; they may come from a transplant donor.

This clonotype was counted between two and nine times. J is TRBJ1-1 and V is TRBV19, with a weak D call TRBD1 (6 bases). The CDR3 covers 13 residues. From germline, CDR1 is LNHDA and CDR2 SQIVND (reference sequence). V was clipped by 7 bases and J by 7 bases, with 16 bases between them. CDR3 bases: TGTGCCAGTACCCAGACAGGATCGGTTGAAGCTTTCTTT. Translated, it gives CASTQTGSVEAFF.

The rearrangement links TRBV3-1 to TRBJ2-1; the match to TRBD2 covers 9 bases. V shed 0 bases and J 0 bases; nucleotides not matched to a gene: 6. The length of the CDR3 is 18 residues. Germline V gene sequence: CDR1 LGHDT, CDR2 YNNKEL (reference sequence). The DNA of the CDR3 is TGTGCCAGCAGCCAAGATTCGAGACTAGCGGTCTCCTACAATGAGCAGTTCTTC. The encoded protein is CASSQDSRLAVSYNEQFF.

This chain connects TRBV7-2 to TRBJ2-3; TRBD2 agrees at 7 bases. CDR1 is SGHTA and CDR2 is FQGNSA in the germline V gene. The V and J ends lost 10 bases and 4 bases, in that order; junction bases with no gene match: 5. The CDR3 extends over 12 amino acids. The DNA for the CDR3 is TGTGCCACCGCAGCGGGGTCAGATACGCAGTATTTT. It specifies CATAAGSDTQYF.

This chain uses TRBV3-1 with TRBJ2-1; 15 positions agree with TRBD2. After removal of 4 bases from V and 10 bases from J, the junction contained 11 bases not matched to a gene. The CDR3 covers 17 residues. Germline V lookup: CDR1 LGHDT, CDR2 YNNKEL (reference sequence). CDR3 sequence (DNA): TGTGCCAGCAGCCTATGGAGGACTAGCGGGAGGGTCGACGAGCAGTTCTTC. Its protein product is CASSLWRTSGRVDEQFF.

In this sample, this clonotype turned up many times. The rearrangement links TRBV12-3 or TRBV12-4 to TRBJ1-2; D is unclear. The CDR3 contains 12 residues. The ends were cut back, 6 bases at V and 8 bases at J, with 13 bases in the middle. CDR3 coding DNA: TGTGCCAGCAGCGCCAACCTGGTGGGCTACACCTTC. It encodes CASSANLVGYTF.

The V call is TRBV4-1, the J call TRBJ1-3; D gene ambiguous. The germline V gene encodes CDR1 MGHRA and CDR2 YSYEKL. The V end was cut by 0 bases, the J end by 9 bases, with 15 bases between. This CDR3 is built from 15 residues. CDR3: CASSQDYPKIGTIYF. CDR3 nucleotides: TGCGCCAGCAGCCAAGATTATCCCAAAATCGGCACCATATATTTT.

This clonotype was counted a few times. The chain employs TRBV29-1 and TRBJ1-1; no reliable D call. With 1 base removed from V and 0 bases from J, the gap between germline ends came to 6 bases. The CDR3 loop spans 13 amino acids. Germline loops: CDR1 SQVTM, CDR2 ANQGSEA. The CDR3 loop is CSVEVVMNTEAFF. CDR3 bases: TGCAGCGTTGAAGTTGTCATGAACACTGAAGCTTTCTTT.

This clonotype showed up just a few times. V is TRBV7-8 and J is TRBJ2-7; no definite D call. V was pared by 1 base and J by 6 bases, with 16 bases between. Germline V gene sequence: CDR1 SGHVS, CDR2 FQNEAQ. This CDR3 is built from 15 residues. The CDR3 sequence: CASSLGRNPQVEQYF. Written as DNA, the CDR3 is TGTGCCAGCAGCTTAGGACGAAACCCTCAGGTCGAGCAGTACTTC.

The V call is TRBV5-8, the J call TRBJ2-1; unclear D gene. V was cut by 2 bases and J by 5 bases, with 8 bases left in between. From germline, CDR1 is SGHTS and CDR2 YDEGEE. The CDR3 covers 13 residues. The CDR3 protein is CASSFLVDNEQFF. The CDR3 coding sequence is TGTGCCAGCAGCTTTCTGGTGGACAATGAGCAGTTCTTC.

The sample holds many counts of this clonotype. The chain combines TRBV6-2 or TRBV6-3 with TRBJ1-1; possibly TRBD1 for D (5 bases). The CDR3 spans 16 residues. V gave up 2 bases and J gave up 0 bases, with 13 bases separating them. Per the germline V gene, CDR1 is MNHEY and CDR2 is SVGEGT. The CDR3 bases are TGTGCCAGCAGTTACGTCAAGCCGACAGTGAACACTGAAGCTTTCTTT. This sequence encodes CASSYVKPTVNTEAFF.

The CDR3 DNA reads as TGCAGCGTAACTCAGGGGCAAGCTAACTATGGCTACACCTTC. It encodes CSVTQGQANYGYTF. The chain joins TRBV29-1 to TRBJ1-2; D might be TRBD1 (6 bases). The V gene lost 6 bases and the J gene lost 0 bases, with 14 bases spanning the gap. This CDR3 has 14 amino acids. Looked up from germline, CDR1 is SQVTM and CDR2 is ANQGSEA. Full variable domain (outside the CDR3, taken from reference TRBV29-1 and TRBJ1-2): SAVISQKPSRDICQRGTSLTIQCQVDSQVTMMFWYRQQPGQSLTLIATANQGSEATYESGFVIDKFPISRPNLTFSTLTVSNMSPEDSSIYLCSVTQGQANYGYTFGSGTRLTVV.

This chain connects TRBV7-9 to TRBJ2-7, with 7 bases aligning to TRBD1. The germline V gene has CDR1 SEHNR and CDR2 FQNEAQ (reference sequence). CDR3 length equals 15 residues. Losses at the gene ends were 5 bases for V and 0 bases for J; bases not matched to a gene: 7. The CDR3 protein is CASSLAGTDSYEQYF. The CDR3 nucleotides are TGTGCCAGCAGCCTTGCAGGGACAGACTCCTACGAGCAGTACTTC. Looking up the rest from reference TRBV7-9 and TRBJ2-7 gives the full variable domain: DTGVSQNPRHKITKRGQNVTFRCDPISEHNRLYWYRQTLGQGPEFLTYFQNEAQLEKSRLLSDRFSAERPKGSFSTLEIQRTEQGDSAMYLCASSLAGTDSYEQYFGPGTRLTVT.

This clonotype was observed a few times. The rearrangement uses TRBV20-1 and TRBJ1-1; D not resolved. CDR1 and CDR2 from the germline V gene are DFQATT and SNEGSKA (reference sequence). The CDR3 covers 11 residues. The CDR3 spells CRVGPNTEAFF. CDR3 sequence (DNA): TGCAGGGTGGGCCCGAACACTGAAGCTTTCTTT.

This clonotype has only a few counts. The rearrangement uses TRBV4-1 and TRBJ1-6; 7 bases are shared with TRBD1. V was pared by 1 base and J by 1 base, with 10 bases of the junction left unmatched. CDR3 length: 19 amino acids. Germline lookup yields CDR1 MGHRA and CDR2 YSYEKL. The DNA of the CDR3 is TGCGCCAGCAGCCAAGCAGACAGGGCTATTGGATCCTATAATTCACCCCTCCACTTT. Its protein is CASSQADRAIGSYNSPLHF.

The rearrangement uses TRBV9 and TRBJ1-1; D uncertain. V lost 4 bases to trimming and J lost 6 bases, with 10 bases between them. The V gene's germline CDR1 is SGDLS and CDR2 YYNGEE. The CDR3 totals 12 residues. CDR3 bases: TGTGCCAGCAGCCCCAAAGCCTCTGAAGCTTTCTTT. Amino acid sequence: CASSPKASEAFF.

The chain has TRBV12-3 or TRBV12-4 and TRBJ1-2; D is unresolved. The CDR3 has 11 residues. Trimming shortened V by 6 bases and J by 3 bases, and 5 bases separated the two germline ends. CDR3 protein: CASRQDYGYTF. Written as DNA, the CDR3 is TGTGCCAGCAGGCAGGACTATGGCTACACCTTC.

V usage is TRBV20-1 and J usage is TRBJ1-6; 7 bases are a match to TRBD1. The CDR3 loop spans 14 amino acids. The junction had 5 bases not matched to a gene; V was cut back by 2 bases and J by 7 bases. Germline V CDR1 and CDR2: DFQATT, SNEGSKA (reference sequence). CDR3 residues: CSARIDRENSPLHF. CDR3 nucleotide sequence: TGCAGTGCTAGAATTGACAGGGAAAATTCACCCCTCCACTTT.

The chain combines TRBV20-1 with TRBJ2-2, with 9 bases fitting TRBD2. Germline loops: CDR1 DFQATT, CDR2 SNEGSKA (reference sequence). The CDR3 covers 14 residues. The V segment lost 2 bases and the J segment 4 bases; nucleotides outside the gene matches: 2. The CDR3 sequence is CSARRLAATGELFF. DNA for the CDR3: TGCAGTGCTAGAAGACTAGCGGCCACCGGGGAGCTGTTTTTT.

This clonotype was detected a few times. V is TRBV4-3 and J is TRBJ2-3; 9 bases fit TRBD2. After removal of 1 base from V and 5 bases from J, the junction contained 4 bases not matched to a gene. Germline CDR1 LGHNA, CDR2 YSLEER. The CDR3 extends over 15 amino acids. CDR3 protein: CASSQARGGGDTQYF. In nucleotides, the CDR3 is TGCGCCAGCAGCCAAGCGCGGGGGGGCGGAGATACGCAGTATTTT.

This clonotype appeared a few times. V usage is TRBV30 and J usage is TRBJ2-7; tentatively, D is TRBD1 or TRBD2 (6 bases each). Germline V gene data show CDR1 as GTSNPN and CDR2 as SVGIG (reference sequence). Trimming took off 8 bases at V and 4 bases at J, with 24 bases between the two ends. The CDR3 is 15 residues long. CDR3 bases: TGTGCCGGAAAACTGGAGGGCAGGGGCAGGTACGAGCAGTACTTC. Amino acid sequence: CAGKLEGRGRYEQYF.

The CDR3, as DNA: TGCAGCGTAGCTCCCGGGGCCCCCGGGGCCGAGCAGTACTTC. Residues: CSVAPGAPGAEQYF. The chain joins TRBV29-1 to TRBJ2-7; D could derive from TRBD1 or TRBD2 (5 bases each). Germline loops: CDR1 SQVTM, CDR2 ANQGSEA. The CDR3 is made up of 14 amino acids. The germline V and J ends were trimmed by 6 bases and 6 bases, with 21 bases remaining between them.

The CDR3 bases are TGTGCCAGCAGGGACTCCTATAATTCACCCCTCCACTTT. The encoded protein is CASRDSYNSPLHF. The chain carries TRBV7-2 and TRBJ1-6; D is undetermined. The V gene lost 6 bases and the J gene lost 0 bases, with 3 bases spanning the gap. This CDR3 has 13 amino acids. Germline V gene sequence: CDR1 SGHTA, CDR2 FQGNSA.